This entry is about one TCR beta chain. This sample was included in a study of blood T cell repertoires in COVID-19. On the study more broadly: The United States, Italy and Spain were the sources of the acute and convalescent COVID-19 samples.

Germline CDR1 SGHNT, CDR2 YENEEA. V shed 0 bases, J shed 4 bases, and the junction held 14 bases outside the gene matches. The CDR3 sequence is 19 residues long. Here immunoSEQ multiplex PCR was the method, and the copy in TCRdb shows in-frame clones only, minus some. The table has a few hundred thousand clones, approximately 87% seen once. The specimen was peripheral blood. The chain couples TRBV11-3 to TRBJ2-1; TRBD2 matches at 8 bases. This clonotype was obtained from a woman aged 50 to 60 who had recovered from COVID-19. The CDR3 region has the DNA TGTGCCAGCAGCTTAGATCGGGGGGCCGGGACTAGAGGATACAATGAGCAGTTCTTC. Protein product: CASSLDRGAGTRGYNEQFF.